This entry concerns a single TCR beta chain. The antigen is undetermined. The authors made cDNA by 5'RACE with 10-nucleotide random UMIs. One entry per CDR3 protein, called by TCRdb with MiXCR from the 5' RACE reads. This sample yields tens of thousands of distinct CDR3 sequences, of which 6.2% are seen a single time; about 48% belongs to the top ten. This specimen comes from a study of neurological immune-mediated disorders. Study results and limitations: Private repertoires in all groups were suggested by the absence of shared CDR3 amino acid sequences among expanded clones across subjects.

CDR1 MNHEY and CDR2 SVGAGI come from the germline V gene. This CDR3 is built from 11 residues. V dropped 8 bases and J dropped 8 bases, with 12 bases sitting between them. This clonotype was obtained from a man in his late teens or twenties in good health. The chain uses TRBV6-5 and TRBJ1-1; D ambiguous. Sequenced: CD8+ T cells from blood. In nucleotides, the CDR3 is TGTGCCAGCGGATTCGGAGGGGAAGCTTTCTTT. This sequence encodes CASGFGGEAFF.